Listed here are 5 T cell receptor beta chains from one sample, sequenced in a study of CD8 T cells in ankylosing spondylitis. Each CDR3 protein is one row after TCRdb ran MiXCR on the 5' RACE reads. In the table there are 200,000 or so distinct CDR3 sequences, around 24% of which are singletons. The sample comprised blood, either unsorted or a sorted T cell fraction (not recorded which). Every receptor here comes from a male donor with ankylosing spondylitis or in good health (not recorded which).

This clonotype was detected only a few times. The V gene is TRBV12-3 or TRBV12-4, the J gene TRBJ1-1, with D hard to call. Trimming pared 1 base from V and 2 bases from J, leaving 8 bases between. CDR3 size: 14 residues. CDR3 sequence (DNA): TGTGCCAGCAGTTTAGGGATTAGTAACACTGAAGCTTTCTTT. This codes for CASSLGISNTEAFF.

The chain links TRBV20-1 to TRBJ2-3, with D hard to call. Germline V CDR1 and CDR2: DFQATT, SNEGSKA (reference sequence). This CDR3 has 16 amino acids. Trimming cost V 1 base and J 1 base, with 15 bases left between them. The CDR3 DNA sequence: TGCAGTGCTAGAGCCAGCTACCCATCAGGCACAGATACGCAGTATTTT. It codes for CSARASYPSGTDTQYF.

This clonotype was seen only a few times. V gene TRBV5-1 combines with J gene TRBJ2-5; weak D call: TRBD2 (5 bases). The germline gives CDR1 SGHRS, CDR2 YFSETQ. The CDR3 consists of 14 residues. The V end was cut by 0 bases, the J end by 1 base, with 7 bases between. As DNA, the CDR3 is TGCGCCAGCAGCTTGGGGACTTTCCAAGAGACCCAGTACTTC. Protein: CASSLGTFQETQYF.

The CDR3 region is CASSYSEGYGYTF. CDR3 nucleotides: TGTGCCAGCAGTTACTCGGAGGGCTATGGCTACACCTTC. The chain uses TRBV6-6 and TRBJ1-2; the D is unclear. The CDR3 consists of 13 residues. Germline V gene data show CDR1 as MNHNY and CDR2 as SVGAGI (reference sequence). Trimming removed 0 bases from V and 4 bases from J, with 6 bases in between.

This clonotype was found a few times. The rearrangement joins TRBV5-1 to TRBJ2-7; D possibly corresponds to TRBD2 (6 bases). The CDR3 length is 12 residues. The V end was cut by 0 bases, the J end by 9 bases, with 10 bases between. Germline CDR1 is SGHRS and CDR2 is YFSETQ. CDR3 region: CASSLAREVQYF. The CDR3 nucleotides are TGCGCCAGCAGCTTGGCCAGGGAGGTGCAGTACTTC.